These T cell receptor beta chains were read from a single sample in a study of shared clonotypes between healthy human individuals. Measured with immunoSEQ multiplex PCR; TCRdb has only the in-frame clones, and not every one. The table has about 1.5 million clones, around 98% seen once; the top ten hold approximately 0.45%. Sequencing was performed on naive CD4+ T cells sorted from blood. These receptors all come from a man aged 25 to 45 in good health. The CDR3 runs from the conserved cysteine through the conserved F or W. D genes are given only for firm matches. Clone size, where shown, is once, few, many, or a class for clones that have expanded.

TRBV6-1	TRBJ2-2	.	.	16	TGTGCCAGCAGTGAATTGCTCAGGGGGAACACCGGGGAGCTGTTTTTT	CASSELLRGNTGELFF
TRBV19	TRBJ1-2	.	.	15	TGTGCCAGTAGTATAGGGGGATTCCCGGACTATGGCTACACCTTC	CASSIGGFPDYGYTF
TRBV25-1	TRBJ2-3	.	.	16	TGTGCCAGCAGTGAACTATCTCCAAGCAGCACAGATACGCAGTATTTT	CASSELSPSSTDTQYF
TRBV2	TRBJ2-3	.	.	12	TGTGCCACCGAAGAGAACACAGATACGCAGTATTTT	CATEENTDTQYF
TRBV18	TRBJ2-7	.	.	14	TGTGCCAGCTCACCACCGTATACATCCTACGAGCAGTACTTC	CASSPPYTSYEQYF
TRBV28	TRBJ1-1	.	once	11	TGTGCCAGCAGTTTAACGACTGAAGCTTTCTTT	CASSLTTEAFF
TRBV29-1	TRBJ2-1	.	.	14	TGCAGCGTTGAACGGATAGGGACCTACAATGAGCAGTTCTTC	CSVERIGTYNEQFF
TRBV21-1	TRBJ1-5	.	.	16	TGTGCCACCCAGGTCGGCAGGGGGGAACTCGATCAGCCCCAGCATTTT	CATQVGRGELDQPQHF
TRBV4-1	TRBJ2-1	TRBD2	.	15	TGCGCCAGCAGTAACAGGTGGCTAGCGGACAATGAGCAGTTCTTC	CASSNRWLADNEQFF
TRBV27	TRBJ1-1	.	once	15	TGTGCCAGCAGTTTGGTGGGCGTTATGAACACTGAAGCTTTCTTT	CASSLVGVMNTEAFF
TRBV7-9	TRBJ1-2	.	.	14	TGTGCCAGCAGCTTTCCCCGTCCTGTTGATGGCTACACCTTC	CASSFPRPVDGYTF
TRBV20-1	TRBJ2-5	.	.	11	TGCAGTGCTAGCCCCCTAGAGACCCAGTACTTC	CSASPLETQYF
TRBV11-2	TRBJ2-7	TRBD2	.	13	TGTGCCAGCAGTCTCAGCGGGAGATACGAGCAGTACTTC	CASSLSGRYEQYF
TRBV5-1	TRBJ2-7	TRBD2	.	15	TGCGCCAGCAGCTTGTATGCTAGCGGAGACTACGAGCAGTACTTC	CASSLYASGDYEQYF
TRBV6-1	TRBJ2-7	.	.	14	TGTGCCAGCAGTGAACAGAGAGGGACCTACGAGCAGTACTTC	CASSEQRGTYEQYF
TRBV5-4	TRBJ2-7	TRBD2	.	17	TGTGCCAGCAGTATTCCGGGACTAGCGGGAGCCAGCTACGAGCAGTACTTC	CASSIPGLAGASYEQYF
TRBV19	TRBJ1-1	.	.	14	TGTGCCAGTAAGCTACAGGGAATGAACACTGAAGCTTTCTTT	CASKLQGMNTEAFF
TRBV6-1	TRBJ2-1	TRBD2	.	13	TGTGCCAGCGGACTAGCGGAGGGTAATGAGCAGTTCTTC	CASGLAEGNEQFF
TRBV10-3	TRBJ2-1	.	.	14	TGTGCCATCAGTACAGGGCGGTCCTACAATGAGCAGTTCTTC	CAISTGRSYNEQFF
TRBV11-2	TRBJ2-6	.	.	18	TGTGCCAGCAGCCTGTGGTTCAAGCAACAAAGTCGGGCCAACGTCCTGACTTTC	CASSLWFKQQSRANVLTF
TRBV14	TRBJ2-7	TRBD2	once	15	TGTGCCAGCAGCCAAGGCCCGGGAGGCTCATACGAGCAGTACTTC	CASSQGPGGSYEQYF
TRBV9	TRBJ2-5	TRBD2	.	13	TGTGCCAGCAGCGAAGCGGGAGAAGAGACCCAGTACTTC	CASSEAGEETQYF
TRBV9	TRBJ2-1	TRBD1	.	16	TGTGCCAGCAGCGTAGTTGCCAGGGGGTCCTACAATGAGCAGTTCTTC	CASSVVARGSYNEQFF
TRBV5-1	TRBJ1-1	.	.	15	TGCGCCAGCAGCCCGTCGGGAGCCCACCGCTCTGAAGCTTTCTTT	CASSPSGAHRSEAFF
TRBV5-1	TRBJ1-5	TRBD1	.	17	TGCGCCAGCAGCTTTTTCCGCCCGGGACAGAGCAATCAGCCCCAGCATTTT	CASSFFRPGQSNQPQHF
TRBV30	TRBJ2-2	TRBD2	.	16	TGTGCCTGGAGTGTACCTGGCGGGAGGGGCACCGGGGAGCTGTTTTTT	CAWSVPGGRGTGELFF
TRBV19	TRBJ2-7	.	.	14	TGTGCCAGTAGTAACGGACCTATTCCCGGCGAGCAGTACTTC	CASSNGPIPGEQYF
TRBV29-1	TRBJ2-5	TRBD1	.	13	TGCAGCGTGGCGCAGGGGGCGTGGGAGACCCAGTACTTC	CSVAQGAWETQYF
TRBV6-6	TRBJ2-2	TRBD2	.	14	TGTGCCAGCTCCGGACTAGCGGGAACCGGGGAGCTGTTTTTT	CASSGLAGTGELFF
TRBV5-4	TRBJ2-3	.	.	17	TGTGCCAGCAGTTTGGAGGGTACAGCTAAGAGCACAGATACGCAGTATTTT	CASSLEGTAKSTDTQYF
TRBV11-2	TRBJ2-2	.	.	13	TGTGCCAGCAGCTTACAGAACACCGGGGAGCTGTTTTTT	CASSLQNTGELFF
TRBV18	TRBJ2-1	TRBD2	once	22	TGTGCCAGCTCACCCAACCTCATCGGTGGACTAGCGGGAGAGAGATCTTACAATGAGCAGTTCTTC	CASSPNLIGGLAGERSYNEQFF
TRBV9	TRBJ2-5	TRBD2	.	14	TGTGCCAGCAGCGCTAGCGGGGCGGGGGAGACCCAGTACTTC	CASSASGAGETQYF
TRBV10-3	TRBJ2-3	.	.	15	TGTGCCATCAGTTCAGGTGGTGGTGGCACAGATACGCAGTATTTT	CAISSGGGGTDTQYF
TRBV29-1	TRBJ2-2	.	.	12	TGCAGCGCTGGGGGGAACACCGGGGAGCTGTTTTTT	CSAGGNTGELFF
TRBV5-5	TRBJ2-1	.	.	12	TGTGCCAGCAGCTTGGCTGGCAATGAGCAGTTCTTC	CASSLAGNEQFF
TRBV27	TRBJ1-5	TRBD1	.	19	TGTGCCAGCAGTTCCCGGACAGGGGGCTCGTCGTGGAGCAATCAGCCCCAGCATTTT	CASSSRTGGSSWSNQPQHF